These 10 T cell receptor beta chains were all obtained from the same sample, sequenced in a study of early T cells in non-severe SARS-CoV-2 infection (dated by TCRdb to about 2021). The library was built by means of 5' RACE. The data were produced on a NextSeq 500. TCRdb redid the processing of the public reads, applying fastp at Q25 and MiXCR, and retained in-frame beta chains. Entries that share a CDR3 protein sequence are merged under the most common genes and DNA. The sample data list under 85,000 distinct CDR3 sequences, and 9.5% to 12% of these were observed just once. Around 6% of the sample rests with the top ten. The sample here was whole blood, taken at baseline. The receptors here all came from an adult who was a healthcare worker with PCR-confirmed SARS-CoV-2 infection or an uninfected control (not recorded which).

As concerns this clonotype: At one end the junction does not follow the germline gene, possibly because of a read error. The chain joins TRBV7-7 to TRBJ2-7, with D possibly being TRBD1 (6 bases). The germline V gene encodes CDR1 SSHAT and CDR2 FNYEAQ (reference sequence). This CDR3 region has 14 residues. The CDR3, as DNA: TGTGCCAACAGCCCGGGACATAACTCCTACGAGCAGTACTTC. As protein: CANSPGHNSYEQYF. The full variable domain, completed using reference TRBV7-7 and TRBJ2-7, is GAGVSQSPRYKVTKRGQDVTLRCDPISSHATLYWYQQALGQGPEFLTYFNYEAQPDKSGLPSDRFSAERPEGSISTLTIQRTEQRDSAMYRCANSPGHNSYEQYFGPGTRLTVT.

This clonotype came up a few times. The chain links TRBV7-8 to TRBJ1-1; D unresolved. Germline CDR1 SGHVS, CDR2 FQNEAQ. The ends were cut back, 1 base at V and 4 bases at J, with 10 bases in the middle. The CDR3 contains 14 residues. The CDR3 DNA reads TGTGCCAGCAGCTTAGGGGGTTTGGCCACTGAAGCTTTCTTT. As protein: CASSLGGLATEAFF.

The sample holds a few counts of this clonotype. The chain carries TRBV5-1 and TRBJ1-1; the D is unclear. Germline CDR1 SGHRS, CDR2 YFSETQ. Between the trimmed V and J ends, which lost 7 bases and 1 base, there was a span of 11 bases. The CDR3 sequence is 13 residues long. The CDR3 coding sequence is TGCGCCAGCCAAGGACCAGAGAACACTGAAGCTTTCTTT. Translation: CASQGPENTEAFF.

The V call is TRBV20-1, the J call TRBJ2-1, with no clear D. V was trimmed by 3 bases and J by 0 bases, leaving 9 bases between them. CDR1 and CDR2 from the germline V gene are DFQATT and SNEGSKA (reference sequence). This CDR3 contains 14 residues. Written as DNA, the CDR3 is TGCAGTGCTAGGGCCAGTTACTCCTACAATGAGCAGTTCTTC. Amino acids: CSARASYSYNEQFF.

This clonotype was detected only a few times. This chain joins TRBV20-1 and TRBJ2-5, with D possibly matching TRBD1 (6 bases). The CDR3 is 13 amino acids. Trimming removed 4 bases from V and 4 bases from J, with 13 bases in between. Per germline, CDR1 DFQATT and CDR2 SNEGSKA (reference sequence). The CDR3 sequence: CSAKEQGRETQYF. The DNA of the CDR3 is TGCAGTGCTAAGGAACAGGGACGAGAGACCCAGTACTTC.

This clonotype has a count of ten or more. The rearrangement links TRBV20-1 to TRBJ2-1, with TRBD2 matching 7 bases. Germline CDR1 reads DFQATT; CDR2 reads SNEGSKA (reference sequence). CDR3 length: 13 amino acids. The J segment lost 8 bases and the V segment lost 5 bases, leaving 9 bases of the junction unmatched. CDR3: CSAEGVTSDEQFF. DNA for the CDR3: TGCAGTGCTGAAGGCGTCACTAGCGATGAGCAGTTCTTC.

The J gene is TRBJ2-4, the V gene TRBV5-6; TRBD1 is a possible D gene (6 bases). The V and J ends lost 3 bases and 3 bases respectively, with 19 bases between them. The CDR3 is 17 amino acids. In germline, CDR1 is SGHDT, CDR2 YYEEEE. This CDR3 reads CASSSKWGQVGKNIQYF. The CDR3 DNA sequence: TGTGCCAGCAGCTCTAAGTGGGGGCAGGTTGGCAAAAACATTCAGTACTTC.

The chain uses TRBV6-2 or TRBV6-3 and TRBJ2-1; 9 bases fit TRBD2. J was trimmed by 5 bases and V by 4 bases; bases with no gene match: 12. Germline CDR1 and CDR2: MNHEY and SVGEGT. The CDR3 has 17 residues. DNA for the CDR3: TGTGCCAGCAGTTCTAACAGCGGGAGGCTTCCTAACAATGAGCAGTTCTTC. This encodes CASSSNSGRLPNNEQFF.

This clonotype was detected many times. The genes are TRBV6-5 and TRBJ1-4, with a possible D match to TRBD1 (5 bases). Deletions cut 7 bases from V and 8 bases from J, with 20 bases between. Germline CDR1 is MNHEY and CDR2 is SVGAGI. The CDR3 is 15 amino acids. The CDR3 spells CASTPARGGREKLFF. The CDR3 DNA is TGTGCCAGCACCCCCGCCCGCGGGGGACGAGAAAAACTGTTTTTT.

This clonotype has only a few counts. The chain recombines TRBV2 with TRBJ2-5; TRBD1 matches at 7 bases. V dropped 7 bases and J dropped 1; count of bases not matched to a gene: 9. Germline CDR1 reads SNHLY; CDR2 reads FYNNEI. The CDR3 spans 15 residues. The CDR3 sequence: CASTDRGQPQETQYF. DNA of the CDR3: TGTGCCAGCACCGATAGGGGGCAACCCCAAGAGACCCAGTACTTC.